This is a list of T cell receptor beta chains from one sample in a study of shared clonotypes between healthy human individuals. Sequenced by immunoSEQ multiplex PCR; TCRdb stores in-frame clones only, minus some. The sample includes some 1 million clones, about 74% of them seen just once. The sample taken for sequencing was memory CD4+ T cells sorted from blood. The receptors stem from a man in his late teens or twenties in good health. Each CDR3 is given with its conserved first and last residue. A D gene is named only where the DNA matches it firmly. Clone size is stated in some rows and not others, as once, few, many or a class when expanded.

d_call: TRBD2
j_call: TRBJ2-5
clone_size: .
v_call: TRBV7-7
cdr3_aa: CASSIGLAGAAETQYF
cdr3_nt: TGTGCTAGCAGCATCGGACTAGCGGGGGCCGCAGAGACCCAGTACTTC

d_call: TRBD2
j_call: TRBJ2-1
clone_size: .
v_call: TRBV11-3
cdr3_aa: CASSLGPSGGYNEQFF
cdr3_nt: TGTGCCAGCAGCTTAGGTCCTAGCGGGGGCTACAATGAGCAGTTCTTC

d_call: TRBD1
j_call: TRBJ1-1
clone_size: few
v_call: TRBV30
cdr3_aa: CAWRGGEDTEAFF
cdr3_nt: TGTGCCTGGAGAGGGGGCGAGGACACTGAAGCTTTCTTT

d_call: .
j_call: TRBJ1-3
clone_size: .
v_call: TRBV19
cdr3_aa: CARSSPGNTIYF
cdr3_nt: TGTGCCAGAAGTTCACCTGGAAACACCATATATTTT

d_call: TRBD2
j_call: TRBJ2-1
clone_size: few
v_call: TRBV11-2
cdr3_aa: CASSSYLAGVFNEQFF
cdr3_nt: TGTGCCAGCAGCTCCTACCTAGCGGGGGTATTCAATGAGCAGTTCTTC

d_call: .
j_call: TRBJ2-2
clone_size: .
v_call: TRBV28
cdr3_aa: CASSLGRSNTGELFF
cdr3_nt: TGTGCCAGCAGTTTGGGACGTTCGAACACCGGGGAGCTGTTTTTT

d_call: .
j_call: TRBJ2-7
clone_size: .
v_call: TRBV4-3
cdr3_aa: CASSQGGTASYEQYF
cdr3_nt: TGCGCCAGCAGCCAAGGCGGGACAGCCTCCTACGAGCAGTACTTC

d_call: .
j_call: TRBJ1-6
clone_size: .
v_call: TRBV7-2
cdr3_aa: CASSRRPLGNSPLHF
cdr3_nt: TGTGCCAGCAGCCGCCGGCCATTGGGAAATTCACCCCTCCACTTT

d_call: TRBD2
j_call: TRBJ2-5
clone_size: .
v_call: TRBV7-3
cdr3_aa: CASSRGRGGGQETQYF
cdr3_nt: TGTGCCAGCAGCCGCGGCCGCGGGGGGGGCCAAGAGACCCAGTACTTC

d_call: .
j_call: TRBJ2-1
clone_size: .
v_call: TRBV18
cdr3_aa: CASSQGLTDYNEQFF
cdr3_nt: TGTGCCAGCTCACAAGGACTGACGGACTACAATGAGCAGTTCTTC

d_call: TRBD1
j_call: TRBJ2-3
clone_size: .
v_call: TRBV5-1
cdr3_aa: CASSLDGRGITDTQYF
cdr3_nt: TGCGCCAGCAGCTTGGACGGCAGGGGGATAACAGATACGCAGTATTTT